The 5 T cell receptor beta chains listed next were all sequenced from one sample in a study of identifying expanded T cells in peripheral blood. Produced via immunoSEQ multiplex PCR; TCRdb's table is partial and in-frame only. The data show about 130,000 clones, about 88% seen once. The sequencing input was blood. These receptors all come from a person aged 18 to 70 in good health.

This clone has more than one count but fewer than ten. V usage is TRBV18 and J usage is TRBJ2-7, with a weak D call TRBD1 (5 bases). The CDR3 has 13 residues. Per the germline V gene, CDR1 is KGHSH and CDR2 is LQKENI. V dropped 1 base and J dropped 5 bases, with 9 bases sitting between them. The CDR3 DNA follows: TGTGCCAGCTCACCACGGCAGGGCGACGAGCAGTACTTC. This gives the protein CASSPRQGDEQYF.

Only a few counts were recorded for this clone. V is TRBV29-1 and J is TRBJ1-3; D gene unclear. The CDR3 spans 14 residues. Looked up from germline, CDR1 is SQVTM and CDR2 is ANQGSEA. V was clipped by 1 base and J by 4 bases, with 11 bases between them. The CDR3 here is CSVEVVGNGNTIYF. Here the CDR3 DNA reads TGCAGCGTTGAAGTGGTAGGGAACGGAAACACCATATATTTT.

V usage is TRBV14 and J usage is TRBJ2-7; 7 positions match TRBD2. From germline, CDR1 is SGHDN and CDR2 FVKESK. The V gene end was trimmed by 5 bases and the J gene end by 0 bases; junction bases not matched to a gene: 4. This CDR3 comprises 14 residues. CDR3: CASSTRTSSYEQYF. CDR3 nucleotide sequence: TGTGCCAGCAGCACACGGACTAGCTCCTACGAGCAGTACTTC.

The chain has TRBV11-3 and TRBJ2-5; TRBD1 matches at 7 bases. V was pared by 1 base and J by 2 bases, with 1 base of the junction left unmatched. This CDR3 has 14 amino acids. The germline CDR1 and CDR2 sequences are SGHNT and YENEEA. CDR3 nucleotides: TGTGCCAGCAGCTTAGGCAGGGGGCAAGAGACCCAGTACTTC. This translates into CASSLGRGQETQYF.

The chain joins TRBV7-9 to TRBJ2-1; the match to TRBD1 covers 8 bases. Trimming took 7 bases from V and 7 from J; bases not matched to a gene: 15. This CDR3 contains 16 residues. CDR1 is SEHNR, CDR2 FQNEAQ, per germline (reference sequence). This CDR3 is CASKRVRTGQRNEQFF. CDR3 DNA sequence: TGTGCCAGCAAGAGGGTCAGGACAGGGCAGCGGAATGAGCAGTTCTTC. The whole variable domain, filled in from reference TRBV7-9 and TRBJ2-1, reads DTGVSQNPRHKITKRGQNVTFRCDPISEHNRLYWYRQTLGQGPEFLTYFQNEAQLEKSRLLSDRFSAERPKGSFSTLEIQRTEQGDSAMYLCASKRVRTGQRNEQFFGPGTRLTVL.